What follows are 18 T cell receptor beta chains derived from one specimen sequenced in a study of beta chain features in type 1 diabetes. Every bit of the isolated RNA underwent reverse transcription, so sequencing read expressed TCRB transcripts. TCRdb's copy holds only in-frame clones and misses some; the assay was immunoSEQ multiplex PCR. Among around 40,000 clones listed, around 50% were seen once. What was sequenced was Tregs from blood. These receptors originate from a young woman in good health.

The gene calls are TRBV28 and TRBJ1-1, with 8 bases fitting TRBD1. V was clipped by 5 bases and J by 4 bases; unmatched bases: 6. Looked up from germline, CDR1 is MDHEN and CDR2 is SYDVKM. The CDR3 is made up of 14 amino acids. CDR3 region: CASSRTGGLTEAFF. The CDR3, as DNA: TGTGCCAGCAGTCGCACAGGGGGTCTCACTGAAGCTTTCTTT. Variable domain in full (rest from reference TRBV28 and TRBJ1-1): DVKVTQSSRYLVKRTGEKVFLECVQDMDHENMFWYRQDPGLGLRLIYFSYDVKMKEKGDIPEGYSVSREKKERFSLILESASTNQTSMYLCASSRTGGLTEAFFGQGTRLTVV.

The rearrangement links TRBV6-1 to TRBJ1-2; D gene uncertain. The CDR3 covers 12 residues. Germline V lookup: CDR1 MNHNS, CDR2 SASEGT. Trimming took 6 bases from V and 4 from J, leaving 9 bases between them. CDR3: CASSQRAYGYTF. The CDR3 nucleotides read TGTGCCAGCAGCCAGCGGGCCTATGGCTACACCTTC.

This clone has only one observation. The chain has TRBV6-1 and TRBJ1-2; no clear D gene. Germline V gene data show CDR1 as MNHNS and CDR2 as SASEGT. V was clipped by 3 bases and J by 4 bases, with 9 bases between them. The CDR3 is made up of 13 amino acids. The CDR3 bases are TGTGCCAGCAGTGATGGCCCCTTCTATGGCTACACCTTC. The encoded protein is CASSDGPFYGYTF.

This clone was seen only a few times. This chain links TRBV7-9 with TRBJ2-7, with 11 nucleotides matching TRBD1. The CDR3 length is 13 residues. CDR1 and CDR2 from the germline V gene are SEHNR and FQNEAQ (reference sequence). V dropped 6 bases and J dropped 9; count of bases not matched to a gene: 7. CDR3 DNA sequence: TGTGCCAGCAGACGCGGGACAGGGGGTTCGCAGTACTTC. This gives the protein CASRRGTGGSQYF.

The chain uses TRBV5-5 and TRBJ2-5; 8 nucleotides line up with TRBD2. In germline, CDR1 is SGHKS, CDR2 YYEKEE (reference sequence). After removal of 0 bases from V and 5 bases from J, the junction contained 3 bases not matched to a gene. This CDR3 comprises 14 residues. As DNA, the CDR3 is TGTGCCAGCAGCTTGGTAGCGGGGATGGAGACCCAGTACTTC. Protein product: CASSLVAGMETQYF.

Note on this clone: Other DNA sequences from this sample encode an identical CDR3 as well. The chain has TRBV7-8 and TRBJ2-6; 11 nucleotides line up with TRBD1. Germline CDR1 is SGHVS and CDR2 is FQNEAQ. The length of the CDR3 is 18 residues. V trimming: 5 bases; J trimming: 2 bases; junction bases outside the gene matches: 8. The CDR3 nucleotides read TGTGCCAGCAGCCTCCGGGACAGGGGGTTTACTGGGGCCAACGTCCTGACTTTC. Translating it yields CASSLRDRGFTGANVLTF.

The gene calls are TRBV2 and TRBJ2-3, with D unclear. Germline values: CDR1 SNHLY, CDR2 FYNNEI. The CDR3 has 12 amino acids. The V end was cut by 6 bases, the J end by 4 bases, with 8 bases between. CDR3 region: CASRESADTQYF. The CDR3 nucleotides read TGTGCCAGCAGGGAGTCAGCAGATACGCAGTATTTT. The variable domain in full, completed from reference TRBV2 and TRBJ2-3, reads EPEVTQTPSHQVTQMGQEVILRCVPISNHLYFYWYRQILGQKVEFLVSFYNNEISEKSEIFDDQFSVERPDGSNFTLKIRSTKLEDSAMYFCASRESADTQYFGPGTRLTVL.

V usage is TRBV7-8 and J usage is TRBJ1-5; TRBD1 might be the D (5 bases). Trimming took off 1 base at V and 0 bases at J, with 13 bases between the two ends. There are 17 residues in the CDR3. CDR1 is SGHVS and CDR2 is FQNEAQ in the germline V gene. CDR3 protein: CASSLESRAYSNQPQHF. CDR3 DNA: TGTGCCAGCAGCTTAGAGTCCAGGGCTTATAGCAATCAGCCCCAGCATTTT. Variable domain in full (rest from reference TRBV7-8 and TRBJ1-5): GAGVSQSPRYKVAKRGQDVALRCDPISGHVSLFWYQQALGQGPEFLTYFQNEAQLDKSGLPSDRFFAERPEGSVSTLKIQRTQQEDSAVYLCASSLESRAYSNQPQHFGDGTRLSIL.

The table lists this clone with a few counts. This chain uses TRBV11-2 with TRBJ2-5, with D maybe TRBD2 (5 bases). The germline V and J ends were trimmed by 4 bases and 7 bases, with 13 bases remaining between them. CDR3 size: 13 residues. CDR1 and CDR2 (germline): SGHAT, FQNNGV. The CDR3 loop is CASSSDLKGTQYF. The CDR3 region has the DNA TGTGCCAGCAGCTCGGACTTAAAGGGGACCCAGTACTTC.

This chain links TRBV25-1 with TRBJ2-7; possible D gene TRBD2, 5 bases. CDR1 is MGHDK, CDR2 SYGVNS, per germline. Trimming took 6 bases from V and 3 from J, leaving 6 bases between them. CDR3 size: 11 residues. CDR3 amino acids: CASRGDYEQYF. The CDR3 coding sequence is TGTGCCAGCAGGGGAGACTACGAGCAGTACTTC.

The V call is TRBV2, the J call TRBJ2-6; TRBD1 is a possible D gene (5 bases). Germline V gives CDR1 SNHLY, CDR2 FYNNEI. V gave up 5 bases and J gave up 7 bases, with 6 bases separating them. The CDR3 has 12 amino acids. The CDR3 protein is CASSWTANVLTF. DNA for the CDR3: TGTGCCAGCAGTTGGACAGCCAACGTCCTGACTTTC.

V is TRBV7-2 and J is TRBJ2-2, with TRBD1 identical over 10 bases. V lost 5 bases and J lost 7; bases outside the gene matches: 7. The length of the CDR3 is 15 residues. Looked up from germline, CDR1 is SGHTA and CDR2 is FQGNSA. Written as DNA, the CDR3 is TGTGCCAGCAGCGGTGGGACAGGGGTTCACGGGGAGCTGTTTTTT. This codes for CASSGGTGVHGELFF.

The sample holds a few counts of this clone. The chain carries TRBV9 and TRBJ2-1; 7 bases map to TRBD2. The CDR3 spans 15 residues. The V segment lost 3 bases and the J segment 0 bases; nucleotides outside the gene matches: 3. From germline, CDR1 is SGDLS and CDR2 YYNGEE. CDR3 DNA sequence: TGTGCCAGCAGCGCTGGGGGGGGCTCCTACAATGAGCAGTTCTTC. Translation gives CASSAGGGSYNEQFF.

V and J are TRBV11-1 and TRBJ2-6, with 7 bases fitting TRBD1. CDR1 and CDR2 (germline): SGHAT, FQDESV (reference sequence). This CDR3 has 15 amino acids. The V segment lost 7 bases and the J segment 0 bases; nucleotides outside the gene matches: 3. The DNA of the CDR3 is TGTGCCAGCACGGGACAGACCTCTGGGGCCAACGTCCTGACTTTC. This translates into CASTGQTSGANVLTF. The whole variable domain, remainder taken from reference TRBV11-1 and TRBJ2-6, is EAEVAQSPRYKITEKSQAVAFWCDPISGHATLYWYRQILGQGPELLVQFQDESVVDDSQLPKDRFSAERLKGVDSTLKIQPAELGDSAMYLCASTGQTSGANVLTFGAGSRLTVL.

V gene TRBV7-8 combines with J gene TRBJ1-1; unclear D gene. The CDR3 length is 14 residues. V gave up 3 bases and J gave up 0 bases, with 8 bases separating them. Germline loops: CDR1 SGHVS, CDR2 FQNEAQ. The DNA for the CDR3 is TGTGCCAGCAGCTTGACACCTGTGAACACTGAAGCTTTCTTT. Translation gives CASSLTPVNTEAFF.

As DNA, the CDR3 is TGTGCCACCAAACAGGGTTTTAGCTCCTACGAGCAGTACTTC. This codes for CATKQGFSSYEQYF. V gene TRBV6-5 combines with J gene TRBJ2-7, with D possibly matching TRBD1 (6 bases). The CDR3 covers 14 residues. V gave up 10 bases and J gave up 0 bases, with 16 bases separating them. The germline CDR1 and CDR2 sequences are MNHEY and SVGAGI.

V is TRBV7-8 and J is TRBJ2-7; 10 positions match TRBD2. J was trimmed by 7 bases and V by 6 bases; bases with no gene match: 9. The length of the CDR3 is 14 residues. Germline V lookup: CDR1 SGHVS, CDR2 FQNEAQ. CDR3 sequence reads: CASRSGLAGVEQYF. The CDR3 nucleotides are TGTGCCAGCAGATCAGGGCTAGCGGGAGTGGAGCAGTACTTC.

To note about this clone: One junction end does not reproduce the germline sequence, and a read error may be involved. J is TRBJ2-1 and V is TRBV29-1, with 10 bases matching TRBD2. CDR3 length: 12 amino acids. Germline CDR1 and CDR2: SQVTM and ANQGSEA. This CDR3 reads CSVGPAGGPVLF. CDR3 sequence (DNA): TGCAGCGTTGGTCCAGCGGGAGGGCCGGTCCTCTTC.